This TCR beta chain was sequenced for a study of early stage breast cancer tumors (dated by TCRdb to between 2016 and 2019). For context, the study as a whole: Of the approximately 15 invasive breast tumors, more than 9 were found to be estrogen receptor-positive, progesterone receptor-positive and HER2-negative. Of the approximately twelve ER+/PR+/HER2- tumors, eight were classified as invasive ductal carcinomas and four as invasive lobular carcinomas. On average, each sample had about 9.9-fold read coverage. The samples as a whole yielded roughly 2,700,000 detected templates, corresponding to about a million unique clonotypes. Here is what the overall study found, with its caveats: Because the cohort was small, analysis by tumor subtype was not possible. Compared with adjacent normal breast tissue, tumors had higher clonality and approximately 2.5-fold greater T cell density. Chain pairing and functional markers such as CD4, CD8 and FOXP3 were missed by bulk genomic DNA sequencing of unsorted cells. Enriched TCRB sequences shared across patients were mostly commonly generated sequences, unlikely to play an important role in the tumor microenvironment. Repertoires from blood and normal breast were more alike than repertoires from blood and tumor, and in 14 of 16 patients, comparing each tissue with blood separated tumor from normal.

About this clone itself: Its antigen is not yet known. Base-call qualities are not available, and no considerably larger clone is one nucleotide away.

Two independent genomic DNA replicates were amplified for each sample, with around 0.5 ug used for blood and approximately 1.5 ug for tumor or normal breast. Following the manufacturer's instructions, the ImmunoSeq Intro kit was used to carry out TCRB sequencing on genomic DNA. Multiplex PCR was run for 31 cycles using proprietary primers and spike-in control sequences for absolute quantification. Single-end 150-bp reads were used to sequence an 87-bp fragment spanning the CDR3 plus the flanking V and J genes. Seven samples, each with two replicates, were multiplexed per lane of an Illumina MiSeq using version 3.0 chemistry. Concerning the study's data processing: The vendor's proprietary pipeline handled the raw data processing, merging both replicates into a single result for each sample. A clonotype was defined as productive rearrangements that share the same V-gene family, CDR3 amino acid sequence and J-gene segment. To compute clonality, the normalized Shannon entropy (Pielou evenness) of TCRB abundances was subtracted from 1. T cell density was estimated by dividing total templates by the number of input cells inferred from the DNA input amount. Recon with default parameters was used to estimate total repertoire diversity and clonality. Tumor-enriched clonotypes were defined as having over 0.1% abundance in tumor and at least 32-fold higher abundance than in normal breast. Held by TCRdb, this immuneACCESS table contains in-frame sequences only and omits some clones. Under half of the omission traces to an unresolved V gene where checked; the cause of the rest is unknown. V and J calls plus clone size are reproduced from that table; the DNA served to infer D and trimming. Recorded for this sample are fewer than 30,000 clones; approximately 54% of them occurred a single time. The top ten clonotypes cover 7% to 9.5% of the sample.

Dicing about 17-55 mg of tumor tissue typically produced more than 2.5 ug of DNA. The study profiled bulk TCR beta-chain repertoires in matched peripheral blood, tumor and adjacent normal breast tissue taken from some 17 patients with early-stage breast cancer. After resection, tumor tissue identified by eye was cut out and put into prechilled RNAlater. Using a TissueLyser II, about 18-55 mg of tumor tissue was diced and homogenized in RLTplus buffer with beta-mercaptoethanol and antifoaming agent. Genomic DNA was extracted with the Qiagen AllPrep DNA/RNA Mini kit. CDR1 SGHTA and CDR2 FQGTGA were looked up in the germline V gene. The junction carries 18 bases between V and J, which are trimmed by 5 bases and 2 bases respectively. Counted from cysteine to phenylalanine, this CDR3 has 16 amino acids. The sequence is cut down to CDR3 DNA, 48 bases in frame from base 1.

Here the chain combines TRBV7-3 and TRBJ1-2, with the D gene not clear enough to name. The TCR originated in a person in their fifties with breast cancer. The sequenced sample consisted of breast tumor tissue. The sequenced DNA: TGTGCCAGCAGCCCCAGCGGGCCGGGTGGGAACTATGGCTACACCTTC. It specifies CASSPSGPGGNYGYTF.